Below, 23 T cell receptor beta chains from the same sample are listed, as sequenced in a study of cytomegalovirus exposure and HLA in healthy donors. Clones were sequenced by immunoSEQ multiplex PCR, and TCRdb holds only the in-frame ones, with some missing. The table shows approximately 65,000 clones, with roughly 96% occurring only once. What was sequenced was PBMCs. The receptors were sampled from a man aged 18 to 30 in good health and CMV-seronegative.

The V and J genes are TRBV6-5 and TRBJ2-7, with TRBD2 matching over 13 bases. The ends lost 6 bases at V and 6 bases at J; junction bases unmatched: 5. Per the germline V gene, CDR1 is MNHEY and CDR2 is SVGAGI. This CDR3 comprises 14 residues. CDR3 in DNA: TGTGCCAGCAGCCCGGGACTAGCGGGAACCGAGCAGTACTTC. This codes for CASSPGLAGTEQYF.

This rearrangement joins TRBV5-1 to TRBJ1-5; 8 bases fit TRBD1. The CDR3 loop spans 17 amino acids. V trimming: 1 base; J trimming: 6 bases; junction bases outside the gene matches: 12. Germline values: CDR1 SGHRS, CDR2 YFSETQ. The CDR3 loop reads CASSLKWGRGRSQPQHF. The CDR3 nucleotides are TGCGCCAGCAGCTTGAAATGGGGCAGGGGGCGAAGTCAGCCCCAGCATTTT.

The rearrangement links TRBV4-2 to TRBJ2-7, with D hard to call. V dropped 0 bases and J dropped 4 bases, with 16 bases sitting between them. Germline loops: CDR1 LGHNA, CDR2 YNFKEQ. The CDR3 extends over 16 amino acids. CDR3 amino acids: CASSQEAGFPTYEQYF. CDR3 sequence (DNA): TGTGCCAGCAGCCAAGAAGCAGGTTTTCCTACTTACGAGCAGTACTTC.

V is TRBV27 and J is TRBJ2-7; TRBD2 aligns across 9 bases. The J segment lost 5 bases and the V segment lost 0 bases, leaving 8 bases of the junction unmatched. This CDR3 spans 16 amino acids. Germline V gene lookup returns CDR1 MNHEY and CDR2 SMNVEV (reference sequence). For the CDR3, the DNA is TGTGCCAGCAGTTTATCGGTTTTATTAGCGGGAGACGAGCAGTACTTC. As protein: CASSLSVLLAGDEQYF.

The V and J genes are TRBV9 and TRBJ2-5; 9 bases are shared with TRBD1. The germline CDR1 and CDR2 sequences are SGDLS and YYNGEE. This CDR3 has 15 amino acids. Trimming removed 4 bases from V and 4 bases from J; junction bases left unmatched: 8. This chain's CDR3 is CASSSAKDRGETQYF. The CDR3 nucleotides are TGTGCCAGCAGCTCAGCCAAGGACAGGGGAGAGACCCAGTACTTC.

V and J are TRBV5-4 and TRBJ1-4; 7 nucleotides agree with TRBD1. Germline trimming cut 0 bases from V and 8 bases from J; bases unmatched to any gene: 7. CDR1 is SGHNT, CDR2 YYREEE, per germline (reference sequence). The CDR3 covers 15 residues. CDR3 sequence (DNA): TGTGCCAGCAGCTTGGGGGGACAGATGGGCGAAAAACTGTTTTTT. Translating it yields CASSLGGQMGEKLFF.

This clone was observed a handful of times. The gene calls are TRBV6-1 and TRBJ2-1; TRBD2 matches 10 bases. CDR3 length: 15 amino acids. After removal of 1 base from V and 6 bases from J, the junction contained 3 bases not matched to a gene. Per germline, CDR1 MNHNS and CDR2 SASEGT. CDR3 coding DNA: TGTGCCAGCAGTGAAGGGCTAGCGGGAGCCAATGAGCAGTTCTTC. Its protein product is CASSEGLAGANEQFF.

The chain is built from TRBV5-1 and TRBJ2-2, with 15 positions matching TRBD2. The CDR3 extends over 15 amino acids. Germline V gene data show CDR1 as SGHRS and CDR2 as YFSETQ. V dropped 4 bases and J dropped 5; count of bases not matched to a gene: 0. The CDR3 sequence is CASSGLAGGTGELFF. DNA for the CDR3: TGCGCCAGCAGCGGACTAGCGGGAGGGACCGGGGAGCTGTTTTTT.

The chain carries TRBV4-1 and TRBJ1-2; D not certain. Germline assignment: CDR1 MGHRA and CDR2 YSYEKL. This CDR3 comprises 13 residues. Trimming took 1 base from V and 2 from J, leaving 5 bases between them. The CDR3 reads CASSQGQNYGYTF. For the CDR3, the DNA is TGCGCCAGCAGCCAAGGGCAGAACTATGGCTACACCTTC.

This chain's CDR3 is CASSLIRGQGNTGELFF. CDR3 coding DNA: TGTGCCAGCAGCTTAATCAGGGGACAGGGAAACACCGGGGAGCTGTTTTTT. V is TRBV5-6 and J is TRBJ2-2; 9 bases line up with TRBD1. Germline loops: CDR1 SGHDT, CDR2 YYEEEE. This CDR3 region has 17 residues. Trimming at V came to 2 bases and at J to 2 bases, leaving 7 bases not matched to a gene.

The chain employs TRBV15 and TRBJ2-2; D uncertain. The CDR3 sequence is 15 residues long. Per germline, CDR1 LNHNV and CDR2 YYDKDF (reference sequence). V was cut by 5 bases and J by 3 bases, with 13 bases left in between. This CDR3 is CATSFPLRHTGELFF. CDR3 bases: TGTGCCACCAGCTTCCCGCTGCGGCACACCGGGGAGCTGTTTTTT.

This chain connects TRBV5-5 to TRBJ2-1; 7 nucleotides align to TRBD2. The CDR3 contains 15 residues. V shed 3 bases and J 4 bases; nucleotides not matched to a gene: 7. Germline V gives CDR1 SGHKS, CDR2 YYEKEE (reference sequence). DNA for the CDR3: TGTGCCAGCAGCTCAGTCCTAGCGGAGTACAATGAGCAGTTCTTC. Its translation is CASSSVLAEYNEQFF.

V is TRBV7-2 and J is TRBJ2-5; TRBD2 might be the D (6 bases). This CDR3 is built from 15 residues. With 5 bases removed from V and 0 bases from J, the gap between germline ends came to 13 bases. Germline CDR1 reads SGHTA; CDR2 reads FQGNSA. The chain's CDR3 is CASSADRGYQETQYF. In DNA, the CDR3 is TGTGCCAGCAGCGCGGACCGGGGGTACCAAGAGACCCAGTACTTC.

The chain links TRBV5-1 to TRBJ2-2, with 14 bases matching TRBD2. CDR3 length: 18 amino acids. Trimming took 4 bases from V and 4 from J; bases not matched to a gene: 9. In germline, CDR1 is SGHRS, CDR2 YFSETQ. The CDR3, as DNA: TGCGCCAGCAGCAACGGACTAGCGGGAGGCCCTGGCACCGGGGAGCTGTTTTTT. Its translation: CASSNGLAGGPGTGELFF.

The chain couples TRBV4-1 to TRBJ2-1, with 9 bases that match TRBD2. Germline V gene data show CDR1 as MGHRA and CDR2 as YSYEKL. V was clipped by 2 bases and J by 5 bases; unmatched bases: 13. The CDR3 runs 18 residues. CDR3 sequence reads: CASSQFLRREGQNNEQFF. CDR3 coding DNA: TGCGCCAGCAGCCAATTCTTGAGGCGGGAGGGCCAGAACAATGAGCAGTTCTTC.

A note on this clone: Sequence at one end of the junction differs from germline and may be a read error. The chain is built from TRBV12-5 and TRBJ2-7, with 15 bases aligning to TRBD2. The length of the CDR3 is 14 residues. CDR1 and CDR2 (germline): LGHNT, FRNRAP. The CDR3 sequence: CASGLDGTSGRSVF. DNA for the CDR3: TGTGCTAGTGGTTTGGACGGGACTAGCGGGAGGAGTGTCTTC. The full variable domain, completed using reference TRBV12-5 and TRBJ2-7, is DARVTQTPRHKVTEMGQEVTMRCQPILGHNTVFWYRQTMMQGLELLAYFRNRAPLDDSGMPKDRFSAEMPDATLATLKIQPSEPRDSAVYFCASGLDGTSGRSVFGPGTRLTVT.

The chain has TRBV10-1 and TRBJ2-7, with 9 nucleotides matching TRBD2. Germline CDR1 WNHNN, CDR2 SYGVQD (reference sequence). J was trimmed by 1 base and V by 4 bases; bases with no gene match: 5. The CDR3 totals 15 residues. CDR3 sequence: CASSVGAGGSYEQYF. CDR3 coding DNA: TGCGCCAGCAGTGTTGGAGCGGGAGGATCCTACGAGCAGTACTTC.

The chain is built from TRBV14 and TRBJ2-1; perhaps TRBD2 as D (6 bases). The CDR3 length is 14 residues. Germline loops: CDR1 SGHDN, CDR2 FVKESK. V was clipped by 4 bases and J by 5 bases, with 12 bases between them. CDR3 amino acids: CASSPGGSHNEQFF. CDR3 sequence (DNA): TGTGCCAGCAGCCCTGGGGGGAGCCACAATGAGCAGTTCTTC.

The CDR3, as DNA: TGCAGTGCGGCGGGGCGAAGTGGCTACACCTTC. This gives the protein CSAAGRSGYTF. The chain has TRBV20-1 and TRBJ1-2; maybe TRBD1 (5 bases). The V end was cut by 6 bases, the J end by 7 bases, with 12 bases between. This CDR3 has 11 residues. In germline, CDR1 is DFQATT, CDR2 SNEGSKA (reference sequence).

The chain joins TRBV6-5 to TRBJ2-7; 7 bases are shared with TRBD1. The junction had 5 bases not matched to a gene; V was cut back by 0 bases and J by 3 bases. The CDR3 extends over 15 amino acids. Looked up from germline, CDR1 is MNHEY and CDR2 is SVGAGI. This CDR3 reads CASSYSPDRHYEQYF. CDR3 DNA sequence: TGTGCCAGCAGTTACTCCCCGGACAGGCACTACGAGCAGTACTTC.

V usage is TRBV7-2 and J usage is TRBJ1-2; unclear D gene. This CDR3 comprises 10 residues. Per germline, CDR1 SGHTA and CDR2 FQGNSA. V dropped 2 bases and J dropped 12 bases, with 7 bases sitting between them. The CDR3 sequence: CASSLRGHTF. The DNA for the CDR3 is TGTGCCAGCAGCTTAAGAGGCCACACCTTC.

The sample holds one count of this clone. J is TRBJ1-1 and V is TRBV28; the D is unclear. CDR1 is MDHEN, CDR2 SYDVKM, per germline. V was trimmed by 5 bases and J by 10 bases, leaving 14 bases between them. CDR3 size: 12 residues. The CDR3 reads CASSPGEPPAFF. CDR3 coding DNA: TGTGCCAGCAGTCCTGGGGAGCCTCCAGCTTTCTTT. Supplemented by reference TRBV28 and TRBJ1-1, the full variable domain reads DVKVTQSSRYLVKRTGEKVFLECVQDMDHENMFWYRQDPGLGLRLIYFSYDVKMKEKGDIPEGYSVSREKKERFSLILESASTNQTSMYLCASSPGEPPAFFGQGTRLTVV.

This clone was seen a handful of times. CDR3 nucleotide sequence: TGTGCCAGCAGCGTAGAGAGCGGCCCTCCCTACGAGCAGTACTTC. Its translation: CASSVESGPPYEQYF. The gene calls are TRBV9 and TRBJ2-7; D is perhaps TRBD2 (5 bases). CDR3 length: 15 amino acids. The germline V and J ends were trimmed by 0 bases and 2 bases, with 12 bases remaining between them. CDR1 and CDR2 (germline): SGDLS, YYNGEE.